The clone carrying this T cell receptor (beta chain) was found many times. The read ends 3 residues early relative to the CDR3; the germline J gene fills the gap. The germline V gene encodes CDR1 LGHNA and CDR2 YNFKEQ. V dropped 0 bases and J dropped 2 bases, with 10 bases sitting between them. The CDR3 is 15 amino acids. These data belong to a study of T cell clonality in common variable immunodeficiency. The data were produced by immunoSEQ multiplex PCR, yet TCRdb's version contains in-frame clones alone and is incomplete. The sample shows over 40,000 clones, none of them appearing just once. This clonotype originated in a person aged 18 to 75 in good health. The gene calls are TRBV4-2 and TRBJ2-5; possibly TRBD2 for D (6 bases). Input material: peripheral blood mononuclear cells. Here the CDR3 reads CASSQERGLQETQYF. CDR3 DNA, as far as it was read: TGTGCCAGCAGCCAAGAGCGGGGCCTACAAGAGACC.